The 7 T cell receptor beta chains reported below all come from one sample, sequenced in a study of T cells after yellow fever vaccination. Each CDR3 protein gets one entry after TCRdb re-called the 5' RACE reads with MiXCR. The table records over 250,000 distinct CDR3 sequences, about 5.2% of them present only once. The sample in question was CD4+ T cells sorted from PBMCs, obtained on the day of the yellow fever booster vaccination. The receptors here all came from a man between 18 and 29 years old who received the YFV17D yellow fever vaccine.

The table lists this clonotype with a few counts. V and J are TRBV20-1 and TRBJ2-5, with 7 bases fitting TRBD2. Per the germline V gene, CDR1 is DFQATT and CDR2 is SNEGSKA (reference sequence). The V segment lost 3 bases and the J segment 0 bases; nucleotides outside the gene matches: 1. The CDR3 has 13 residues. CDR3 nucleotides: TGCAGTGCTAGCGGGGGGTACCAAGAGACCCAGTACTTC. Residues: CSASGGYQETQYF.

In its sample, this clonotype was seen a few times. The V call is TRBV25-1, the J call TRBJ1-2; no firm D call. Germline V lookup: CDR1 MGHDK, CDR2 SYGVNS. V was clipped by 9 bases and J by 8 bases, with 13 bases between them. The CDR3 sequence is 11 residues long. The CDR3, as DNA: TGTGCCAGTGGATCTAAAGGCGGCTACACCTTC. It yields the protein CASGSKGGYTF.

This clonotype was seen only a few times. The CDR3 nucleotides read TGTGCCATCAGGGGACTAGCGGAGGGCGCCTTAACCACCGGGGAGCTGTTTTTT. This sequence encodes CAIRGLAEGALTTGELFF. This chain connects TRBV10-3 to TRBJ2-2; the match to TRBD2 covers 11 bases. The CDR3 length is 18 residues. J was trimmed by 4 bases and V by 6 bases; bases with no gene match: 13. CDR1 and CDR2 from the germline V gene are ENHRY and SYGVKD.

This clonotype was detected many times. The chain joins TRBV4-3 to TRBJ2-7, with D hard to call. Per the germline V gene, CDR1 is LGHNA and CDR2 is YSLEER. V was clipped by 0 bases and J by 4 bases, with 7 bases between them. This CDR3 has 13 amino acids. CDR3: CASSQDIGYEQYV. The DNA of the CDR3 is TGCGCCAGCAGCCAAGATATAGGGTACGAGCAGTACGTC.

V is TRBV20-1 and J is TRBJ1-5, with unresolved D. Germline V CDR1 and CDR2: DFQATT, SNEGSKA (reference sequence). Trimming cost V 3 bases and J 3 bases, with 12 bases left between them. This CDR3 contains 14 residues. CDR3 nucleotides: TGCAGTGCTAGCGATAAAATAGCCAATCAGCCCCAGCATTTT. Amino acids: CSASDKIANQPQHF.

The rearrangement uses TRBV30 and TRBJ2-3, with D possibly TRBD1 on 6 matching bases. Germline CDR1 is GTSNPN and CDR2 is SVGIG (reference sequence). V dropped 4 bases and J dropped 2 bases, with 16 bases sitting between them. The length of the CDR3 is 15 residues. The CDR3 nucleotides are TGTGCCTGGAAGGTGGGGGCCGCCTACACAGATACGCAGTATTTT. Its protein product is CAWKVGAAYTDTQYF.

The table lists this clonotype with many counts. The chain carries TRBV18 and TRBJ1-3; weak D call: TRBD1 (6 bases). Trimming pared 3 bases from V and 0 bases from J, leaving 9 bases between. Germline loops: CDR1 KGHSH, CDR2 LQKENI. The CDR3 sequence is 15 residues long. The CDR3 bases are TGTGCCAGCTCACCTGAACAGGGCTCTGGAAACACCATATATTTT. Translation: CASSPEQGSGNTIYF.